These T cell receptor beta chains were read from a single sample in a study of OX40 agonist ivuxolimab in advanced cancers. The assay was immunoSEQ multiplex PCR, and TCRdb's table has in-frame clones only and misses some. The data hold fewer than 30,000 clones, with 70% to 90% observed a single time. The material was CD4+ or CD8+ T cells sorted from blood, obtained in a trial of the OX40 agonist ivuxolimab. These TCRs come from an adult with an advanced solid tumor such as melanoma, head and neck, liver or kidney cancer. The conserved cysteine and the conserved F or W are not part of the CDR3 here. Fields, in order: J gene, V gene, clone size, CDR3 protein. Some rows have no size entry. The others give once, few or many, or a class for an expanded clone.

J gene: TRBJ1-1; V gene: TRBV7-9; clone size: .; CDR3 protein: ASSLVADVAEAF
J gene: TRBJ2-2; V gene: TRBV9; clone size: .; CDR3 protein: ASSFQGSGELF
J gene: TRBJ2-3; V gene: TRBV6-1; clone size: .; CDR3 protein: ASRHGLFSTDTQY
J gene: TRBJ1-2; V gene: TRBV28; clone size: .; CDR3 protein: ASSSPPHNYGYT
J gene: TRBJ2-1; V gene: TRBV5-1; clone size: .; CDR3 protein: ASSFGLAGANEQF
J gene: TRBJ2-5; V gene: TRBV9; clone size: once; CDR3 protein: ASSVEGGAETQY
J gene: TRBJ2-7; V gene: TRBV28; clone size: medium-sized; CDR3 protein: ASSSRTSGSGEQY
J gene: TRBJ2-7; V gene: TRBV7-3; clone size: .; CDR3 protein: ASSLFDSYEQY
J gene: TRBJ1-5; V gene: TRBV4-1; clone size: .; CDR3 protein: ASSQGMYGNQPQH
J gene: TRBJ2-7; V gene: TRBV27; clone size: .; CDR3 protein: ASSLLDRPYEQY
J gene: TRBJ2-7; V gene: TRBV2; clone size: .; CDR3 protein: ASRPDSSYEQY
J gene: TRBJ2-1; V gene: TRBV7-8; clone size: .; CDR3 protein: ASSRVLGGNEQF
J gene: TRBJ2-2; V gene: TRBV25-1; clone size: .; CDR3 protein: ASSEPPGELF
J gene: TRBJ2-1; V gene: TRBV6-1; clone size: few; CDR3 protein: ASVAPTGYNEQF
J gene: TRBJ2-3; V gene: TRBV19; clone size: .; CDR3 protein: ASRQGLTDTQY
J gene: TRBJ2-7; V gene: TRBV2; clone size: .; CDR3 protein: ASSVGGYEQY
J gene: TRBJ2-1; V gene: TRBV19; clone size: .; CDR3 protein: ASSIRTSEYNEQF
J gene: TRBJ2-2; V gene: TRBV14; clone size: .; CDR3 protein: ASSNLPTATGELF
J gene: TRBJ2-7; V gene: TRBV5-6; clone size: .; CDR3 protein: ASSPSAYQDEQY
J gene: TRBJ2-4; V gene: TRBV27; clone size: .; CDR3 protein: ASSLTGIGIQY
J gene: TRBJ2-7; V gene: TRBV18; clone size: .; CDR3 protein: ASSPTYEQY
J gene: TRBJ2-1; V gene: TRBV6-5; clone size: .; CDR3 protein: ASSYRPRVSYNEQF
J gene: TRBJ1-1; V gene: TRBV9; clone size: .; CDR3 protein: ASSVDIGNTEAF
J gene: TRBJ1-6; V gene: TRBV5-6; clone size: once; CDR3 protein: ASSFDRADTSNSPLH
J gene: TRBJ2-3; V gene: TRBV9; clone size: once; CDR3 protein: ASSPQGAVGTDTQY
J gene: TRBJ2-5; V gene: TRBV5-6; clone size: .; CDR3 protein: ASSAGGQGAWETQY
J gene: TRBJ2-7; V gene: TRBV18; clone size: once; CDR3 protein: ASSPVGGPYEQY
J gene: TRBJ1-3; V gene: TRBV6-5; clone size: .; CDR3 protein: ASSSTGTSGNTIY
J gene: TRBJ2-1; V gene: TRBV6-5; clone size: .; CDR3 protein: ASSSTGRENEQF
J gene: TRBJ2-7; V gene: TRBV11-2; clone size: once; CDR3 protein: ASSEDTPYEQY
J gene: TRBJ1-2; V gene: TRBV7-9; clone size: .; CDR3 protein: ASSSAGSANYGYT
J gene: TRBJ2-1; V gene: TRBV2; clone size: .; CDR3 protein: ASRGHLTSYNEQF
J gene: TRBJ2-7; V gene: TRBV7-3; clone size: .; CDR3 protein: ASSSPGLAGGPLLYEQY
J gene: TRBJ2-7; V gene: TRBV6-1; clone size: .; CDR3 protein: ASSEVPAPASEQY
J gene: TRBJ2-1; V gene: TRBV30; clone size: .; CDR3 protein: AWSVPGLAGSYNEQF
J gene: TRBJ2-2; V gene: TRBV5-1; clone size: .; CDR3 protein: ASSLAMREGELF